The rows below give T cell receptor beta chains drawn from one sample of a study of T cell responses to AZD1222 COVID-19 vaccine. TCRdb's table, derived via immunoSEQ multiplex PCR, lists solely in-frame clones and lacks some. The table shows 130,000 to 150,000 clones, with about 93% occurring only once. The specimen comprised peripheral blood, sampled on day 0 of AZD1222 vaccination. These receptors were taken from an adult in good health. The CDR3 runs from the conserved cysteine through the conserved F or W. The D gene is left open where the match is weak. Size is stated for part of the rows, as once, few or many counts, or as a class when the clone is expanded.

V,D,J,size,CDR3,DNA
TRBV3-1/TRBV3-2,.,TRBJ2-1,.,CASAPGSFSYNEQFF,TGTGCCAGCGCACCCGGTAGTTTCAGCTACAATGAGCAGTTCTTC
TRBV7-7,.,TRBJ1-1,.,CASSFSGDTEAFF,TGTGCCAGCAGCTTTTCCGGAGACACTGAAGCTTTCTTT
TRBV6-5,TRBD1,TRBJ1-5,.,CASSYAGTGDQPQHF,TGTGCCAGCAGTTACGCCGGGACAGGGGACCAGCCCCAGCATTTT
TRBV12-3/TRBV12-4,.,TRBJ2-2,.,CASSFVVPGELFF,TGTGCCAGCAGTTTTGTAGTCCCCGGGGAGCTGTTTTTT
TRBV4-2,.,TRBJ1-5,.,CASSQVRGSNQPQHF,TGTGCCAGCAGCCAAGTGAGGGGGTCCAATCAGCCCCAGCATTTT
TRBV15,TRBD1,TRBJ1-2,.,CATTKQGNYGYTF,TGTGCCACCACCAAACAGGGGAACTATGGCTACACCTTC
TRBV6-5,TRBD1,TRBJ1-1,.,CASTLGGGYTEAFF,TGTGCCAGCACCCTGGGAGGGGGCTACACTGAAGCTTTCTTT
TRBV10-2,.,TRBJ2-2,.,CASEGGARTGELFF,TGCGCCTCTGAGGGGGGGGCGCGTACCGGGGAGCTGTTTTTT
TRBV2,.,TRBJ2-3,.,CASSPRDRGTDTQYF,TGTGCCAGCAGTCCCCGGGACCGTGGGACAGATACGCAGTATTTT
TRBV12-3/TRBV12-4,.,TRBJ2-7,.,CASSSQGNYEQYF,TGTGCCAGCAGTTCCCAGGGGAACTACGAGCAGTACTTC
TRBV18,.,TRBJ1-1,.,CASSGLVGASTEAFF,TGTGCCAGCTCAGGCTTGGTTGGGGCCTCCACTGAAGCTTTCTTT
TRBV28,TRBD1,TRBJ2-7,.,CASSSSGTGAPFSYEQYF,TGTGCCAGCAGTTCCTCCGGGACAGGGGCCCCCTTCTCCTACGAGCAGTACTTC
TRBV5-4,.,TRBJ1-2,.,CASSLSRSDGYTF,TGTGCCAGCAGCCTATCAAGGTCGGATGGCTACACCTTC
TRBV10-2,.,TRBJ2-7,.,CASSEGLGGYEQYF,TGCGCCAGCAGTGAGGGACTAGGGGGCTACGAGCAGTACTTC
TRBV12-3/TRBV12-4,.,TRBJ2-5,once,CASSMEETQYF,TGTGCCAGCAGTATGGAGGAGACCCAGTACTTC
TRBV19,.,TRBJ1-1,once,CASSALGGGAISEAFF,TGTGCCAGTAGTGCCCTTGGTGGAGGGGCTATAAGTGAAGCTTTCTTT
TRBV9,.,TRBJ1-5,.,CASSVDSYSNQPQHF,TGTGCCAGCAGCGTGGACAGTTATAGCAATCAGCCCCAGCATTTT
TRBV5-1,TRBD1,TRBJ1-4,.,CASSLEGGRDEKLFF,TGCGCCAGCAGCTTGGAAGGGGGCAGGGATGAAAAACTGTTTTTT
TRBV15,.,TRBJ2-6,.,CATSRDRRTGANVLTF,TGTGCCACCAGCAGAGATAGGAGGACTGGGGCCAACGTCCTGACTTTC
TRBV5-5,.,TRBJ2-1,.,CASSRLPGATNNEQFF,TGTGCCAGCAGCCGTCTGCCGGGGGCAACCAACAATGAGCAGTTCTTC
TRBV5-1,TRBD2,TRBJ2-7,.,CASSLTAGGTYEQYF,TGCGCCAGCAGCTTGACAGCGGGAGGTACCTACGAGCAGTACTTC
TRBV12-3/TRBV12-4,.,TRBJ2-7,once,CASSLKGEQYF,TGTGCCAGCAGTTTGAAGGGGGAGCAGTACTTC
TRBV6-6,TRBD1,TRBJ1-2,.,CASSPLGQGNYGYTF,TGTGCCAGCAGTCCCCTAGGACAGGGGAACTATGGCTACACCTTC
TRBV5-6,.,TRBJ1-2,.,CASSAPGQNYGYTF,TGTGCCAGCAGCGCCCCGGGACAAAACTATGGCTACACCTTC
TRBV2,TRBD2,TRBJ2-2,.,CASSSGEPTGELFF,TGTGCCAGCAGTAGCGGGGAACCCACCGGGGAGCTGTTTTTT
TRBV5-1,.,TRBJ1-4,once,CASSPYDWGRNEKLFF,TGCGCCAGCAGCCCCTACGATTGGGGCAGGAATGAAAAACTGTTTTTT
TRBV4-1,.,TRBJ1-1,.,CASSGRALRNTEAFF,TGCGCCAGCAGCGGCCGGGCCCTGAGGAACACTGAAGCTTTCTTT
TRBV24-1,.,TRBJ1-3,.,CATSDLPGVSGNTIYF,TGTGCCACCAGTGATTTGCCAGGGGTCTCTGGAAACACCATATATTTT
TRBV5-4,.,TRBJ2-1,.,CASSPEENYNEQFF,TGTGCCAGCAGCCCGGAGGAAAACTACAATGAGCAGTTCTTC
TRBV12-3/TRBV12-4,.,TRBJ1-2,.,CASSSAWDYGYTF,TGTGCCAGCAGTTCCGCCTGGGACTATGGCTACACCTTC
TRBV6-1,.,TRBJ1-2,.,CASSEAPTRKKGYTF,TGTGCCAGCAGTGAAGCCCCGACACGGAAAAAGGGCTACACCTTC
TRBV16,.,TRBJ2-7,.,CASSQSIGVTYEQYF,TGTGCCAGCAGCCAATCGATAGGGGTTACCTACGAGCAGTACTTC
TRBV18,TRBD1,TRBJ1-1,.,CASSPMEAGGNTEAFF,TGTGCCAGCTCACCAATGGAGGCAGGGGGGAACACTGAAGCTTTCTTT
TRBV7-9,.,TRBJ1-2,.,CASTLGGYYGYTF,TGTGCCAGCACCCTGGGCGGTTACTATGGCTACACCTTC
TRBV5-4,TRBD2,TRBJ2-7,.,CASSLEGLAVSKQYF,TGTGCCAGCAGCTTGGAGGGACTAGCGGTCTCTAAGCAGTACTTC
TRBV6-5,TRBD1,TRBJ1-2,.,CASSILTGDYGYTF,TGTGCCAGCAGTATCCTTACAGGGGACTATGGCTACACCTTC
TRBV10-2,.,TRBJ1-1,.,CASVNVRNTEAFF,TGCGCCAGCGTTAATGTTCGGAACACTGAAGCTTTCTTT
TRBV6-1,.,TRBJ1-5,.,CASSELGHGKHQPQHF,TGTGCCAGCAGTGAACTGGGGCACGGGAAACATCAGCCCCAGCATTTT
TRBV23-1,.,TRBJ2-6,.,CASSQGGGTPSGANVLTF,TGCGCCAGCAGTCAGGGGGGCGGGACCCCCTCTGGGGCCAACGTCCTGACTTTC
TRBV27,.,TRBJ1-6,.,CASSLGGVGSPLHF,TGTGCCAGCAGTTTAGGGGGGGTTGGCTCACCCCTCCACTTT
TRBV5-4,TRBD1,TRBJ2-3,.,CASSFTGEGPDTQYF,TGTGCCAGCAGCTTCACAGGGGAAGGCCCAGATACGCAGTATTTT
TRBV9,TRBD2,TRBJ2-5,.,CASSVSPSGLQETQYF,TGTGCCAGCAGCGTGAGCCCTAGCGGTCTCCAAGAGACCCAGTACTTC
TRBV11-3,TRBD2,TRBJ2-1,once,CASSLDLFASGGAGEQFF,TGTGCCAGCAGCTTAGATCTATTTGCTAGCGGGGGGGCCGGGGAGCAGTTCTTC
TRBV7-2,.,TRBJ1-5,.,CASSLDRVLNQPQHF,TGTGCCAGCAGCTTAGACAGGGTGTTGAATCAGCCCCAGCATTTT
TRBV30,.,TRBJ1-3,.,CAWSSGPVSGNTIYF,TGTGCCTGGAGCAGCGGACCGGTCTCTGGAAACACCATATATTTT
TRBV10-2,.,TRBJ1-1,.,CASSEGWPLNNEAFF,TGCGCCAGCAGTGAGGGTTGGCCCCTAAACAATGAAGCTTTCTTT
TRBV10-3,TRBD1,TRBJ1-2,.,CAISVPGGDYGYTF,TGTGCCATCAGTGTACCAGGGGGCGACTATGGCTACACCTTC
TRBV4-1,.,TRBJ1-6,.,CASSQEDRAYNSPLHF,TGCGCCAGCAGCCAAGAGGACAGAGCTTATAATTCACCCCTCCACTTT
TRBV7-2,.,TRBJ2-7,.,CASSSGFRYEQYF,TGTGCCAGCAGCTCAGGGTTCCGCTACGAGCAGTACTTC